These 22 T cell receptor beta chains came from one sample sequenced in a study of cytotoxic CD8 clonotypes in ibrutinib-treated CLL. Sequencing was performed with immunoSEQ multiplex PCR; in TCRdb, only in-frame clones are kept and a portion is missing. The sample shows 160,000 or so clones, roughly 80% of them seen only once. The sequences come from PBMCs, collected after 24 months of ibrutinib treatment. Receptor source: a human donor with chronic lymphocytic leukemia.

Comments on this clone: The same CDR3 arises from other DNA sequences in this sample as well. The rearrangement uses TRBV5-1 and TRBJ1-2, with D uncertain. Germline CDR1 and CDR2: SGHRS and YFSETQ. There are 12 residues in the CDR3. Trimming removed 2 bases at V and 2 bases at J, with 4 bases between. The CDR3 DNA reads as TGCGCCAGCAGCTTCGGCAACTATGGCTACACCTTC. This codes for CASSFGNYGYTF.

The chain couples TRBV5-1 to TRBJ2-7; TRBD2 agrees at 8 bases. The CDR3 covers 16 residues. CDR1 is SGHRS, CDR2 YFSETQ, per germline. Trimming cost V 4 bases and J 0 bases; bases outside gene matches: 9. CDR3: CASSPKATSASYEQYF. The CDR3 nucleotides are TGCGCCAGCAGCCCGAAAGCGACTAGCGCCTCCTACGAGCAGTACTTC.

This clone was observed a few times. CDR3 protein: CASSLSGTGNTIYF. The CDR3 DNA sequence: TGTGCCAGCAGCTTGTCAGGGACAGGAAACACCATATATTTT. This sequence joins TRBV7-2 and TRBJ1-3; the D gene is possibly TRBD1 (6 bases). CDR3 length: 14 amino acids. Trimming shortened V by 3 bases and J by 4 bases, and 10 bases separated the two germline ends. The V gene's germline CDR1 is SGHTA and CDR2 FQGNSA.

This chain links TRBV7-3 with TRBJ2-1, with D perhaps TRBD1 (6 bases). Germline loops: CDR1 SGHTA, CDR2 FQGTGA. The CDR3 length is 12 residues. V lost 9 bases to trimming and J lost 6 bases, with 12 bases between them. The CDR3 loop reads CASRGIGNEQFF. The CDR3 DNA reads as TGTGCCAGTAGGGGGATAGGCAATGAGCAGTTCTTC.

J is TRBJ1-4 and V is TRBV30; no definite D call. The CDR3 runs 15 residues. Germline V gives CDR1 GTSNPN, CDR2 SVGIG (reference sequence). The V gene lost 2 bases and the J gene lost 7 bases, with 17 bases spanning the gap. The CDR3: CAWSITGSRSEKLFF. The DNA of the CDR3 is TGTGCCTGGAGTATAACGGGGAGTCGTAGTGAAAAACTGTTTTTT. The full variable domain, in which reference TRBV30 and TRBJ1-4 provide the parts outside the CDR3, is SQTIHQWPATLVQPVGSPLSLECTVEGTSNPNLYWYRQAAGRGLQLLFYSVGIGQISSEVPQNLSASRPQDRQFILSSKKLLLSDSGFYLCAWSITGSRSEKLFFGSGTQLSVL.

This rearrangement joins TRBV2 to TRBJ1-5; the D is unclear. The CDR3 has 14 amino acids. CDR1 SNHLY and CDR2 FYNNEI come from the germline V gene. The V and J ends lost 4 bases and 3 bases respectively, with 10 bases between them. CDR3 DNA sequence: TGTGCCAGCAGTGCGGGTATTTACAATCAGCCCCAGCATTTT. As protein: CASSAGIYNQPQHF. Together with reference TRBV2 and TRBJ1-5, the CDR3 gives the full variable domain: EPEVTQTPSHQVTQMGQEVILRCVPISNHLYFYWYRQILGQKVEFLVSFYNNEISEKSEIFDDQFSVERPDGSNFTLKIRSTKLEDSAMYFCASSAGIYNQPQHFGDGTRLSIL.

This clone was counted many times. This rearrangement joins TRBV7-2 to TRBJ2-3; TRBD2 aligns across 8 bases. Germline V gene sequence: CDR1 SGHTA, CDR2 FQGNSA. V lost 5 bases, J lost 4 bases, and 5 bases stayed unmatched. This CDR3 contains 14 residues. The CDR3: CASSTGRGADTQYF. In DNA form, the CDR3 reads TGTGCCAGCAGCACCGGGAGGGGGGCAGATACGCAGTATTTT.

This chain uses TRBV11-1 with TRBJ1-2, with D perhaps TRBD1 (5 bases). Germline V gene sequence: CDR1 SGHAT, CDR2 FQDESV (reference sequence). V was trimmed by 2 bases and J by 8 bases, leaving 15 bases between them. This CDR3 comprises 14 residues. CDR3: CASSLYRDGRGYTF. The CDR3 region has the DNA TGTGCCAGCAGCTTATACCGGGACGGGAGAGGCTACACCTTC. The full variable domain, with the rest looked up from reference TRBV11-1 and TRBJ1-2, is EAEVAQSPRYKITEKSQAVAFWCDPISGHATLYWYRQILGQGPELLVQFQDESVVDDSQLPKDRFSAERLKGVDSTLKIQPAELGDSAMYLCASSLYRDGRGYTFGSGTRLTVV.

The chain combines TRBV7-9 with TRBJ1-1, with D perhaps matching TRBD1 (5 bases). The germline V and J ends were trimmed by 4 bases and 1 base, with 13 bases remaining between them. The CDR3 spans 15 residues. CDR1 SEHNR and CDR2 FQNEAQ come from the germline V gene (reference sequence). CDR3 loop: CASSSFRTTNTEAFF. CDR3 coding DNA: TGTGCCAGCAGCTCGTTTCGGACAACGAACACTGAAGCTTTCTTT.

The V call is TRBV14, the J call TRBJ1-1; D is unresolved. CDR1 and CDR2 from the germline V gene are SGHDN and FVKESK. This CDR3 is built from 12 residues. Trimming shortened V by 3 bases and J by 3 bases, and 5 bases separated the two germline ends. This CDR3 is CASSQVYTEAFF. CDR3 bases: TGTGCCAGCAGCCAGGTTTACACTGAAGCTTTCTTT. Based on the CDR3 plus reference TRBV14 and TRBJ1-1, the full variable domain is EAGVTQFPSHSVIEKGQTVTLRCDPISGHDNLYWYRRVMGKEIKFLLHFVKESKQDESGMPNNRFLAERTGGTYSTLKVQPAELEDSGVYFCASSQVYTEAFFGQGTRLTVV.

The rearrangement joins TRBV13 to TRBJ2-7; D not resolved. Between the trimmed V and J ends, which lost 5 bases and 6 bases, there was a span of 17 bases. Germline assignment: CDR1 PRHDT and CDR2 FYEKMQ (reference sequence). The CDR3 has 14 residues. The CDR3 DNA reads as TGTGCCAGCAGCGCCCAACTTCTACTCCCCGAGCAGTACTTC. Residues: CASSAQLLLPEQYF.

This clone was counted once. V gene TRBV7-2 combines with J gene TRBJ2-5, with 9 bases that match TRBD2. The V gene end was trimmed by 5 bases and the J gene end by 5 bases; junction bases not matched to a gene: 3. The length of the CDR3 is 13 residues. Germline lookup yields CDR1 SGHTA and CDR2 FQGNSA. The DNA for the CDR3 is TGTGCCAGCAGCCCCGGGACTAGCGAGACCCAGTACTTC. It is translated as CASSPGTSETQYF.

The chain uses TRBV14 and TRBJ2-7; D might be TRBD1 (5 bases). The CDR3 contains 16 residues. Germline V CDR1 and CDR2: SGHDN, FVKESK. V was shortened by 3 bases and J by 0 bases, with 15 bases between the two germline ends. CDR3 bases: TGTGCCAGCAGCCATCCCCAGGGAACAGCCTCCTACGAGCAGTACTTC. Its translation is CASSHPQGTASYEQYF. Full variable domain (remainder filled in from reference TRBV14 and TRBJ2-7): EAGVTQFPSHSVIEKGQTVTLRCDPISGHDNLYWYRRVMGKEIKFLLHFVKESKQDESGMPNNRFLAERTGGTYSTLKVQPAELEDSGVYFCASSHPQGTASYEQYFGPGTRLTVT.

This chain joins TRBV30 and TRBJ1-5; tentatively, D is TRBD1 (6 bases). The CDR3 covers 14 residues. The ends were cut back, 5 bases at V and 4 bases at J, with 15 bases in the middle. The germline CDR1 and CDR2 sequences are GTSNPN and SVGIG (reference sequence). The CDR3 nucleotides are TGTGCCTGGGGTGACAGGAGGCATAATCAGCCCCAGCATTTT. Protein sequence: CAWGDRRHNQPQHF.

The chain combines TRBV15 with TRBJ2-4; the D is unclear. The germline V gene has CDR1 LNHNV and CDR2 YYDKDF (reference sequence). V lost 0 bases, J lost 5 bases, and 11 bases lay in between. The CDR3 has 15 amino acids. In DNA form, the CDR3 reads TGTGCCACCAGCAGAGATCGTAACTTTGAAAACATTCAGTACTTC. This translates into CATSRDRNFENIQYF.

The chain is built from TRBV30 and TRBJ1-4; D is undetermined. The germline CDR1 and CDR2 sequences are GTSNPN and SVGIG (reference sequence). The CDR3 is 11 residues long. V was pared by 0 bases and J by 5 bases, with 1 base between. The CDR3 is CAWSVNEKLFF. DNA for the CDR3: TGTGCCTGGAGTGTAAATGAAAAACTGTTTTTT.

The V and J genes are TRBV4-2 and TRBJ1-3, with D perhaps TRBD1 (6 bases). V lost 4 bases to trimming and J lost 0 bases, with 10 bases between them. CDR3 size: 15 residues. Germline loops: CDR1 LGHNA, CDR2 YNFKEQ. CDR3 region: CASSPGTSSGNTIYF. CDR3 bases: TGTGCCAGCAGCCCCGGGACAAGCTCTGGAAACACCATATATTTT.

In its sample, this clone was seen a few times. The V and J genes are TRBV7-3 and TRBJ1-6; no clear D. Germline CDR1 and CDR2: SGHTA and FQGTGA. The CDR3 contains 15 residues. Trimming left V 3 bases short and J 7 bases short, with 13 bases between. The CDR3 nucleotides read TGTGCCAGCAGCTTTAAACATGACGGCAATTCACCCCTCCACTTT. This sequence encodes CASSFKHDGNSPLHF.

This sequence joins TRBV7-3 and TRBJ2-5; D is ambiguous. Per germline, CDR1 SGHTA and CDR2 FQGTGA. This CDR3 has 13 residues. Trimming stripped 8 bases from V and 1 base from J, with 11 bases between. The CDR3 sequence: CASSVGPQETQYF. The CDR3 nucleotides are TGTGCCAGCTCCGTAGGCCCCCAAGAGACCCAGTACTTC.

In its sample, this clone was seen once. The V gene is TRBV7-2, the J gene TRBJ1-2; no firm D call. This CDR3 contains 16 residues. V dropped 2 bases and J dropped 4 bases, with 17 bases sitting between them. CDR1 SGHTA and CDR2 FQGNSA come from the germline V gene. CDR3 nucleotide sequence: TGTGCCAGCAGCTTAATTTATAGGAGCTTCGGCTATGGCTACACCTTC. Residues: CASSLIYRSFGYGYTF.

The chain is built from TRBV19 and TRBJ2-4; D is possibly TRBD1 (6 bases). CDR1 and CDR2 (germline): LNHDA, SQIVND (reference sequence). This CDR3 is 16 amino acids long. V was shortened by 4 bases and J by 1 base, with 14 bases between the two germline ends. This chain's CDR3 is CASSTTGYAAKNIQYF. As DNA, the CDR3 is TGTGCCAGTAGTACAACAGGGTACGCGGCCAAAAACATTCAGTACTTC.

The gene calls are TRBV2 and TRBJ1-5, with D perhaps TRBD1 (6 bases). Between the trimmed V and J ends, which lost 6 bases and 3 bases, there was a span of 12 bases. The germline gives CDR1 SNHLY, CDR2 FYNNEI. There are 14 residues in the CDR3. The CDR3 DNA sequence: TGTGCCAGCAGCCTCACAGGGAACAATCAGCCCCAGCATTTT. It specifies CASSLTGNNQPQHF.